The next 32 T cell receptor beta chains were all read from a single sample in a study of PD-L1 blockade in urothelial cancer. Time point noted: pretreatment peripheral blood. Assay used: immunoSEQ multiplex PCR; TCRdb lists only in-frame clones, some missing. The sample consists of about 87,000 clones, 84% of them appearing once. The sequencing used PBMCs, collected around atezolizumab (anti-PD-L1) treatment. The receptor set was obtained from a man aged 55 to 70 with urothelial cancer.

In this sample, this clone turned up once. This chain uses TRBV6-6 with TRBJ1-1; TRBD1 might be the D (6 bases). From germline, CDR1 is MNHNY and CDR2 SVGAGI (reference sequence). Trimming cost V 0 bases and J 9 bases, with 20 bases left between them. The CDR3 totals 16 residues. The CDR3 coding sequence is TGTGCCAGCAGTTACTCGCGGGGATTGTTGGGGGGGCAAGCTTTCTTT. Protein product: CASSYSRGLLGGQAFF.

The CDR3 sequence: CASSQGQRRNQPQHF. The CDR3 DNA reads as TGTGCCAGCAGCCAGGGACAGAGAAGGAATCAGCCCCAGCATTTT. The V gene is TRBV9, the J gene TRBJ1-5; 7 nucleotides match TRBD1. CDR3 size: 15 residues. Germline V gene data show CDR1 as SGDLS and CDR2 as YYNGEE. V was pared by 4 bases and J by 4 bases, with 8 bases of the junction left unmatched. Variable domain in full (rest from reference TRBV9 and TRBJ1-5): DSGVTQTPKHLITATGQRVTLRCSPRSGDLSVYWYQQSLDQGLQFLIQYYNGEERAKGNILERFSAQQFPDLHSELNLSSLELGDSALYFCASSQGQRRNQPQHFGDGTRLSIL.

The V call is TRBV6-5, the J call TRBJ2-7; D call uncertain. Trimming took 5 bases from V and 5 from J, leaving 13 bases between them. Germline CDR1 MNHEY, CDR2 SVGAGI. The CDR3 consists of 13 residues. CDR3: CASSPSIQDEQYF. The CDR3 DNA is TGTGCCAGCAGTCCCTCAATTCAGGACGAGCAGTACTTC.

V usage is TRBV15 and J usage is TRBJ1-5; maybe TRBD1 (6 bases). Trimming shortened V by 0 bases and J by 4 bases, and 10 bases separated the two germline ends. This CDR3 is 15 amino acids long. In germline, CDR1 is LNHNV, CDR2 YYDKDF (reference sequence). The CDR3 is CATSRDRGYNQPQHF. The CDR3 DNA sequence: TGTGCCACCAGCAGAGATAGGGGGTATAATCAGCCCCAGCATTTT.

The V gene is TRBV7-2, the J gene TRBJ2-5; TRBD2 matches at 11 bases. After removal of 5 bases from V and 5 bases from J, the junction contained 10 bases not matched to a gene. The CDR3 totals 16 residues. The germline V gene encodes CDR1 SGHTA and CDR2 FQGNSA. The CDR3 DNA follows: TGTGCCAGCAGCCTAGAACTAGCGGGAGAGGTGGAGACCCAGTACTTC. It yields the protein CASSLELAGEVETQYF.

The chain combines TRBV9 with TRBJ2-5; 11 nucleotides line up with TRBD2. The V gene's germline CDR1 is SGDLS and CDR2 YYNGEE. V lost 0 bases to trimming and J lost 5 bases; unmatched junction nucleotides: 9. The CDR3 covers 17 residues. CDR3 nucleotides: TGTGCCAGCAGCGTAGGGTCTCTAGCGGGGGGCGTGGAGACCCAGTACTTC. It yields the protein CASSVGSLAGGVETQYF.

The chain has TRBV28 and TRBJ2-1; TRBD1 matches 9 bases. CDR3 length: 18 residues. Germline assignment: CDR1 MDHEN and CDR2 SYDVKM. The trim removed 4 bases at V and 1 base at J, leaving 11 bases unmatched. Written as DNA, the CDR3 is TGTGCCAGCAGTTCGTTAAGAACAGGGGGCAAGTCCTACAATGAGCAGTTCTTC. It yields the protein CASSSLRTGGKSYNEQFF.

The J gene is TRBJ1-1, the V gene TRBV10-3; tentatively, D is TRBD1 (6 bases). Germline V gene data show CDR1 as ENHRY and CDR2 as SYGVKD. Trimming removed 6 bases at V and 1 base at J, with 24 bases between. The CDR3 runs to 18 residues. CDR3 bases: TGTGCCATCAGCGCCAGGGTGGGACAAACCCTCGGGAACACTGAAGCTTTCTTT. Translated, it gives CAISARVGQTLGNTEAFF.

The rearrangement joins TRBV5-1 to TRBJ2-3; 13 bases line up with TRBD2. The V and J ends lost 2 bases and 6 bases, in that order; junction bases with no gene match: 12. There are 18 residues in the CDR3. Germline CDR1 SGHRS, CDR2 YFSETQ. As DNA, the CDR3 is TGCGCCAGCAGCTTAAGCCCTCCGGGGACTAGCGGGACCGATACGCAGTATTTT. Translated, it gives CASSLSPPGTSGTDTQYF.

This clone has just one count. The chain has TRBV5-5 and TRBJ1-2, with 7 bases aligning to TRBD1. This CDR3 region has 15 residues. Germline V gene sequence: CDR1 SGHKS, CDR2 YYEKEE (reference sequence). With V trimmed by 0 bases and J by 3 bases, 5 bases remained unmatched. As DNA, the CDR3 is TGTGCCAGCAGCTTGGCGGAGGGACAGTACTATGGCTACACCTTC. Amino acids: CASSLAEGQYYGYTF.

This clone was recorded once. The rearrangement joins TRBV10-2 to TRBJ1-1, with TRBD1 matching over 7 bases. After removal of 6 bases from V and 5 bases from J, the junction contained 9 bases not matched to a gene. The CDR3 length is 14 residues. Germline values: CDR1 WSHSY, CDR2 SAAADI. CDR3: CASSHPGGLTEAFF. DNA for the CDR3: TGCGCCAGCAGCCATCCAGGGGGTTTGACTGAAGCTTTCTTT.

This clone was counted only a few times. The chain uses TRBV10-1 and TRBJ1-2; D not certain. The CDR3 sequence is 10 residues long. CDR1 and CDR2 from the germline V gene are WNHNN and SYGVQD (reference sequence). Deletions cut 9 bases from V and 9 bases from J, with 11 bases between. Written as DNA, the CDR3 is TGCGCCAGTAGCAGCCTACGCTACACCTTC. Translating it yields CASSSLRYTF.

V gene TRBV5-4 combines with J gene TRBJ2-1; TRBD2 matches at 9 bases. The CDR3 sequence is 14 residues long. V was clipped by 0 bases and J by 9 bases; unmatched bases: 4. Germline V gene lookup returns CDR1 SGHNT and CDR2 YYREEE (reference sequence). This CDR3 reads CASSLVAGGAEQFF. In DNA form, the CDR3 reads TGTGCCAGCAGCTTGGTTGCGGGAGGGGCTGAGCAGTTCTTC.

This clone has a handful of counts. The rearrangement uses TRBV7-2 and TRBJ2-5; TRBD2 aligns across 10 bases. The CDR3 contains 15 residues. Unmatched junction bases numbered 5, after V lost 2 bases and J lost 5 bases. From germline, CDR1 is SGHTA and CDR2 FQGNSA. In DNA, the CDR3 is TGTGCCAGCAGCTTACAAGCGGGAGGGGGTGAGACCCAGTACTTC. Amino acids: CASSLQAGGGETQYF.

This clone appeared a single time. This chain links TRBV10-1 with TRBJ2-3; D uncertain. Per the germline V gene, CDR1 is WNHNN and CDR2 is SYGVQD (reference sequence). V was shortened by 4 bases and J by 2 bases, with 13 bases between the two germline ends. The CDR3 spans 15 residues. CDR3 in amino acids: CASSGTDTYTDTQYF. The CDR3 region has the DNA TGCGCCAGCAGTGGTACCGACACTTACACAGATACGCAGTATTTT.

This clone has only one observation. The rearrangement joins TRBV5-1 to TRBJ2-5; TRBD2 agrees at 7 bases. The germline V gene encodes CDR1 SGHRS and CDR2 YFSETQ. The ends lost 0 bases at V and 2 bases at J; junction bases unmatched: 7. CDR3 size: 16 residues. The CDR3 nucleotides are TGCGCCAGCAGCTTGGGGCTAGCGGCCTCTCAAGAGACCCAGTACTTC. It specifies CASSLGLAASQETQYF.

The chain combines TRBV10-3 with TRBJ1-2, with 9 bases aligning to TRBD1. The CDR3 extends over 16 amino acids. Germline assignment: CDR1 ENHRY and CDR2 SYGVKD. With 4 bases clipped from V and 4 bases from J, the junction kept 10 bases outside the gene matches. The DNA of the CDR3 is TGTGCCATCAGTGGGACAGGGGTTCGGCTGGTCTATGGCTACACCTTC. Translating it yields CAISGTGVRLVYGYTF.

The rearrangement joins TRBV11-2 to TRBJ2-3; 16 nucleotides match TRBD2. Germline CDR1 and CDR2: SGHAT and FQNNGV. The V segment lost 5 bases and the J segment 5 bases; nucleotides outside the gene matches: 13. This CDR3 contains 19 residues. The CDR3 nucleotides are TGTGCCAGCAGCCCCGCCGTCGGGACTAGCGGGAGGGCCTTAGATACGCAGTATTTT. Residues: CASSPAVGTSGRALDTQYF.

The chain couples TRBV5-1 to TRBJ1-6, with a weak D call TRBD1 (5 bases). V lost 1 base and J lost 5, with 16 bases in between. There are 17 residues in the CDR3. The V gene's germline CDR1 is SGHRS and CDR2 YFSETQ. The CDR3 loop is CASSLLQAGINNSPLHF. CDR3 nucleotides: TGCGCCAGCAGCTTGTTGCAAGCAGGGATAAATAATTCACCCCTCCACTTT. Variable domain in full (rest from reference TRBV5-1 and TRBJ1-6): KAGVTQTPRYLIKTRGQQVTLSCSPISGHRSVSWYQQTPGQGLQFLFEYFSETQRNKGNFPGRFSGRQFSNSRSEMNVSTLELGDSALYLCASSLLQAGINNSPLHFGNGTRLTVT.

This clone was seen a few times. At one of its ends the junction is not consistent with the germline gene, which may arise from a read error. The chain is built from TRBV6-5 and TRBJ1-2; D gene uncertain. CDR3 length: 11 amino acids. The germline V gene has CDR1 MNHEY and CDR2 SVGAGI. Here the CDR3 reads CASRTNDGYTF. The CDR3 DNA is TGTGCCAGCAGAACTAACGATGGCTACACCTTC.

V gene TRBV19 combines with J gene TRBJ2-7; 8 bases match TRBD1. V trimming: 5 bases; J trimming: 0 bases; junction bases outside the gene matches: 6. This CDR3 has 15 residues. CDR1 and CDR2 (germline): LNHDA, SQIVND (reference sequence). The CDR3 spells CASSRGGQGSYEQYF. CDR3 DNA: TGTGCCAGTAGTCGCGGCGGACAGGGCTCCTACGAGCAGTACTTC.

The chain uses TRBV29-1 and TRBJ2-2; 7 bases agree with TRBD1. The CDR3 has 15 residues. V gave up 4 bases and J gave up 2 bases; unmatched junction bases: 7. CDR1 is SQVTM, CDR2 ANQGSEA, per germline. DNA of the CDR3: TGCAGCGTTGGGACAGGCAAGACCAACACCGGGGAGCTGTTTTTT. Residues: CSVGTGKTNTGELFF.

V is TRBV7-9 and J is TRBJ2-5; D is uncertain. CDR1 is SEHNR, CDR2 FQNEAQ, per germline (reference sequence). The CDR3 is made up of 13 amino acids. V was cut by 8 bases and J by 2 bases, with 12 bases left in between. CDR3 in DNA: TGTGCCAGCCTTTCGGTAAAACAAGAGACCCAGTACTTC. This encodes CASLSVKQETQYF.

The chain employs TRBV23-1 and TRBJ1-6; 7 positions match TRBD1. TRBV23-1 falls under the ORF class, with uncertain function. V shed 3 bases and J 4 bases; nucleotides not matched to a gene: 15. The CDR3 has 19 amino acids. The CDR3 sequence is CASSHSGQIKAKYNSPLHF. For the CDR3, the DNA is TGCGCCAGCAGTCATTCGGGACAGATTAAGGCCAAATATAATTCACCCCTCCACTTT.

This clone was counted only a few times. The chain recombines TRBV4-1 with TRBJ1-2; D is unclear. CDR3 length equals 13 residues. Between the trimmed V and J ends, which lost 0 bases and 5 bases, there was a span of 7 bases. Germline values: CDR1 MGHRA, CDR2 YSYEKL. The CDR3 here is CASSQENGYGYTF. The CDR3, as DNA: TGCGCCAGCAGCCAAGAAAACGGGTATGGCTACACCTTC.

The chain couples TRBV28 to TRBJ2-3; 9 positions agree with TRBD1. J lost 2 bases, V lost 6 bases, and 9 bases had no gene match. The CDR3 loop spans 16 amino acids. Germline CDR1 reads MDHEN; CDR2 reads SYDVKM. DNA of the CDR3: TGTGCCAGCAGCGACGCCGGGACAGGGAACACAGATACGCAGTATTTT. Its protein is CASSDAGTGNTDTQYF.

V is TRBV28 and J is TRBJ2-7; D is possibly TRBD2 (5 bases). The CDR3 spans 12 residues. V was cut by 6 bases and J by 3 bases, with 9 bases left in between. Germline V gene data show CDR1 as MDHEN and CDR2 as SYDVKM. CDR3 bases: TGTGCCAGCAGGTACCGGGACTACGAGCAGTACTTC. Its protein is CASRYRDYEQYF.

This clone was detected once. The chain links TRBV2 to TRBJ2-4; D is perhaps TRBD1 (6 bases). Trimming removed 2 bases from V and 1 base from J, with 12 bases in between. This CDR3 comprises 16 residues. Looked up from germline, CDR1 is SNHLY and CDR2 is FYNNEI. CDR3 amino acids: CASSERGGLAKNIQYF. DNA for the CDR3: TGTGCCAGCAGTGAAAGAGGGGGTTTGGCCAAAAACATTCAGTACTTC.

The chain combines TRBV6-1 with TRBJ2-7, with D perhaps TRBD1 (5 bases). This CDR3 is 12 amino acids long. Germline V CDR1 and CDR2: MNHNS, SASEGT. Trimming took off 7 bases at V and 4 bases at J, with 11 bases between the two ends. CDR3 residues: CASMWGRYEQYF. CDR3 nucleotides: TGTGCCAGCATGTGGGGCCGATACGAGCAGTACTTC.

V usage is TRBV5-1 and J usage is TRBJ1-4; D perhaps matches TRBD1 (6 bases). The V gene's germline CDR1 is SGHRS and CDR2 YFSETQ. CDR3 length equals 13 residues. The ends were cut back, 2 bases at V and 6 bases at J, with 8 bases in the middle. DNA of the CDR3: TGCGCCAGCAGCTTTTGGACAGATGAAAAACTGTTTTTT. Protein: CASSFWTDEKLFF. Supplemented by reference TRBV5-1 and TRBJ1-4, the full variable domain reads KAGVTQTPRYLIKTRGQQVTLSCSPISGHRSVSWYQQTPGQGLQFLFEYFSETQRNKGNFPGRFSGRQFSNSRSEMNVSTLELGDSALYLCASSFWTDEKLFFGSGTQLSVL.

The chain links TRBV7-8 to TRBJ2-1, with 8 bases fitting TRBD2. This CDR3 contains 16 residues. Per the germline V gene, CDR1 is SGHVS and CDR2 is FQNEAQ. J lost 3 bases, V lost 4 bases, and 8 bases had no gene match. Here the CDR3 reads CASSYGRGAVYNEQFF. The CDR3 DNA reads as TGTGCCAGCAGCTACGGGCGGGGGGCGGTCTACAATGAGCAGTTCTTC.

The chain links TRBV4-1 to TRBJ2-3; D remains unclear. CDR3 length: 12 amino acids. Germline loops: CDR1 MGHRA, CDR2 YSYEKL. V was trimmed by 3 bases and J by 1 base, leaving 2 bases between them. DNA for the CDR3: TGCGCCAGCAGCCACGGCACAGATACGCAGTATTTT. Its protein product is CASSHGTDTQYF.